Here is one T cell receptor (beta chain) with its context. The antigen it binds to is not known. Per-base qualities were not stored, and no clone one base away is much larger. Its CDR3 holds 16 amino acids, cysteine through phenylalanine. The CDR3 DNA has 48 bases and is translated from base 1. Reading the germline V gene gives CDR1 SGHRS and CDR2 YFSETQ. Trimming removed 4 bases from V and 5 bases from J; the gene matches leave 11 bases unexplained. The data originate from a study of T cell changes during pregnancy in multiple sclerosis (dated by TCRdb to the late 2010s). Regarding the research as a whole: In women with multiple sclerosis, the researchers looked at how the T cell repertoire shifted as pregnancy progressed.

Libraries came from the immunoSEQ multiplex PCR assay. The table was pulled from immuneACCESS by TCRdb, which kept in-frame rearrangements only. Such tables lose some clones; where checked, under half of the loss comes from unresolved V genes, and the rest has no known cause. This sample holds around 40,000 clones; about 88% were observed only once. The ten biggest clones cover 0.95% to 1.5% of the sample. The rearranged chain carries TRBV5-1 and TRBJ2-5; the junction holds 10 bases that match TRBD2. The clonotype originates from a female donor with multiple sclerosis, enrolled in a pregnancy study. The specimen comprised CD4+ T cells from peripheral blood mononuclear cells, sampled in the first trimester of pregnancy. The DNA sequence follows: TGCGCCAGCAGCCCCGTAGGAGCGGGAGGGTGGGAGACCCAGTACTTC. The encoded protein is CASSPVGAGGWETQYF. Here the CDR3 is joined to the reference TRBV5-1 and TRBJ2-5 genes, and the full variable domain is: KAGVTQTPRYLIKTRGQQVTLSCSPISGHRSVSWYQQTPGQGLQFLFEYFSETQRNKGNFPGRFSGRQFSNSRSEMNVSTLELGDSALYLCASSPVGAGGWETQYFGPGTRLLVL.